The clone carrying this TCR beta chain appeared many times. Its antigen is currently unknown. The data derive from a study of early T cells in non-severe SARS-CoV-2 infection. Study at large: Investigators sequenced bulk RNA drawn from unsorted whole blood, and chains remained unpaired. Study-wide findings and caveats: VDJdb matching, biased toward anti-spike CD8 responses, missed private and CD4 specificities.

The protocol attached unique molecular identifiers to individual cDNA molecules. In TCRdb, the 5' RACE reads were re-called with MiXCR into one record per CDR3 protein. This table has approximately 48,000 distinct CDR3 sequences, roughly 9.3% appearing once. This clonotype originated in an adult who was a healthcare worker with PCR-confirmed SARS-CoV-2 infection or an uninfected control (not recorded which). Material: whole blood.

The CDR3, as DNA: TGTGCCAGCAGCCTGACAGGGGGGGACTACGAGCAGTACTTC. Translating it yields CASSLTGGDYEQYF. The rearrangement uses TRBV13 and TRBJ2-7; 9 bases map to TRBD1. Germline CDR1 PRHDT, CDR2 FYEKMQ (reference sequence). The ends lost 5 bases at V and 3 bases at J; junction bases unmatched: 5. There are 14 residues in the CDR3.